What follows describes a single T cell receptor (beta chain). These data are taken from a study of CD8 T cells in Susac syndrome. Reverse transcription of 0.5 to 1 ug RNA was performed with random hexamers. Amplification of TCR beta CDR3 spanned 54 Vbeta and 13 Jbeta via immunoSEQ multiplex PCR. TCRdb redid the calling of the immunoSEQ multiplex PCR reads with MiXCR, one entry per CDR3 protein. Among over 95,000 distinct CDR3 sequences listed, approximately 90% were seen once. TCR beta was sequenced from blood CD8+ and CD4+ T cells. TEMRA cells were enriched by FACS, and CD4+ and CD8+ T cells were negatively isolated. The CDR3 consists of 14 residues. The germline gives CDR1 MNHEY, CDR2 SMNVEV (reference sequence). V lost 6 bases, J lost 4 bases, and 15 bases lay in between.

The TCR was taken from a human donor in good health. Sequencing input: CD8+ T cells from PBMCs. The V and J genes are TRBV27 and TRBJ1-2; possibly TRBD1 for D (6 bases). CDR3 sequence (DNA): TGTGCCAGCAGAGACCAGGGGTTGGGCTATGGCTACACCTTC. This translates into CASRDQGLGYGYTF.